The rows below give T cell receptor beta chains drawn from one sample of a study of cytomegalovirus exposure and HLA in healthy donors. TCRdb keeps only in-frame clones here, not all; method: immunoSEQ multiplex PCR. The data contain 65,000 to 75,000 clones, roughly 79% of them seen just once; the ten biggest clones take up less than 7.5%. The source material was PBMCs. All receptors derive from a man aged 45-65 years in good health and CMV-seronegative. Each CDR3 is given with its conserved first and last residue. Each record gives: V gene, clone size, D gene, J gene, CDR3 protein, CDR3 DNA. A D gene is named only where the DNA matches it firmly. Clone size is not always given. Where it is, it says once, few, many or a class for expanded clones.

>TRBV5-5|once|TRBD1|TRBJ1-5
CASGTGSSNQPQHF
TGTGCCAGCGGGACAGGGAGTAGCAATCAGCCCCAGCATTTT
>TRBV6-1|-|-|TRBJ1-2
CASSETAGQGYTF
TGTGCCAGCAGTGAAACGGCAGGGCAGGGCTACACCTTC
>TRBV4-1|-|TRBD2|TRBJ2-7
CASSQFGGVLYEQYF
TGCGCCAGCAGCCAATTCGGGGGGGTTCTCTACGAGCAGTACTTC
>TRBV2|few|-|TRBJ1-4
CASRSSGEKLFF
TGTGCCAGCAGGTCTTCGGGTGAAAAACTGTTTTTT
>TRBV7-9|-|-|TRBJ1-1
CASSLDSTSTEAFF
TGTGCCAGCAGCTTGGACAGCACTTCCACTGAAGCTTTCTTT
>TRBV6-1|once|-|TRBJ1-2
CASSTHERYGYTF
TGTGCCAGCAGTACACACGAGAGGTATGGCTACACCTTC
>TRBV5-4|-|-|TRBJ2-3
CASSFPPGDTQYF
TGTGCCAGCAGCTTCCCCCCGGGAGATACGCAGTATTTT
>TRBV6-1|once|TRBD1|TRBJ1-5
CASRGGVRENQPQHF
TGTGCCAGCCGAGGGGGCGTGAGGGAAAATCAGCCCCAGCATTTT
>TRBV28|-|TRBD1|TRBJ1-1
CVSRGWTGAFF
TGTGTCAGCAGGGGGTGGACAGGAGCTTTCTTT
>TRBV6-5|-|-|TRBJ1-3
CASRVDSHSGNTIYF
TGTGCCAGCAGGGTTGACAGCCACTCTGGAAACACCATATATTTT
>TRBV13|-|TRBD1|TRBJ2-3
CASTRSGVNRDRGDTQYF
TGTGCCAGCACCCGAAGTGGGGTAAACCGGGACAGGGGTGATACGCAGTATTTT
>TRBV13|-|-|TRBJ2-1
CASSPRSGNEQFF
TGTGCCAGCAGCCCACGCTCCGGGAATGAGCAGTTCTTC
>TRBV13|-|-|TRBJ2-2
CASSLGQATGELFF
TGTGCCAGCAGCTTAGGGCAAGCAACTGGGGAGCTGTTTTTT
>TRBV6-5|-|TRBD2|TRBJ2-3
CASSSLLAGSTDTQYF
TGTGCCAGCAGTTCCTTACTAGCGGGGAGCACAGATACGCAGTATTTT
>TRBV6-4|few|TRBD2|TRBJ2-1
CASSGVAGANEQFF
TGTGCCAGCAGTGGGGTAGCGGGAGCTAATGAGCAGTTCTTC
>TRBV18|-|TRBD2|TRBJ2-2
CASSPGLAGATGELFF
TGTGCCAGCTCACCCGGACTAGCGGGAGCGACCGGGGAGCTGTTTTTT
>TRBV5-1|-|-|TRBJ2-3
CASSVGTPADTQYF
TGCGCCAGCAGCGTGGGGACTCCTGCAGATACGCAGTATTTT
>TRBV15|-|TRBD1|TRBJ2-7
CATSSSRGQGADEQYF
TGTGCCACCAGCAGTTCAAGAGGACAGGGGGCGGACGAGCAGTACTTC
>TRBV7-9|-|TRBD1|TRBJ2-5
CASSSPTGEKTQYF
TGTGCCAGCAGCTCCCCCACAGGGGAGAAGACCCAGTACTTC
>TRBV5-4|-|-|TRBJ1-1
CASSFAGGTDREAFF
TGTGCCAGCAGCTTCGCCGGGGGAACGGATCGAGAAGCTTTCTTT
>TRBV5-1|-|-|TRBJ1-6
CASSLVVSPNSPLHF
TGCGCCAGCAGCTTGGTTGTCAGTCCTAATTCACCCCTCCACTTT
>TRBV30|few|-|TRBJ2-7
CAWSVLEDEQYF
TGTGCCTGGAGTGTACTTGAGGACGAGCAGTACTTC
>TRBV14|-|TRBD1|TRBJ1-2
CASSQETGGIYGYTF
TGTGCCAGCAGCCAAGAGACAGGGGGCATCTATGGCTACACCTTC
>TRBV4-1|-|-|TRBJ2-3
CASSQVRTVTDTQYF
TGCGCCAGCAGCCAAGTCCGAACAGTCACAGATACGCAGTATTTT
>TRBV6-5|few|-|TRBJ2-3
CASRPGDTDTQYF
TGTGCCAGCAGACCGGGGGACACAGATACGCAGTATTTT